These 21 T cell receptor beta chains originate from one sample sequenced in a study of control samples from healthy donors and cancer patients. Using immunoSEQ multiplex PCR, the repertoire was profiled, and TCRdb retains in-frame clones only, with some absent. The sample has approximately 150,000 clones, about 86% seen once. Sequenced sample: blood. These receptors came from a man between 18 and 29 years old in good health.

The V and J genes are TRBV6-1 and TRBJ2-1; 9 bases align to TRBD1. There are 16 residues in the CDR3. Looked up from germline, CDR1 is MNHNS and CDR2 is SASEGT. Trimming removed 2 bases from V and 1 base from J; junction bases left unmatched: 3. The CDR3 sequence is CASSETQGASYNEQFF. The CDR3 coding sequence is TGTGCCAGCAGTGAAACACAGGGGGCGTCCTACAATGAGCAGTTCTTC.

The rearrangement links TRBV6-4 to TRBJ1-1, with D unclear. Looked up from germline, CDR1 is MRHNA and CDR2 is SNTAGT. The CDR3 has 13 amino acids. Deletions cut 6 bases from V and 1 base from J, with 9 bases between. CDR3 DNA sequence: TGTGCCAGCAGGAGACACGGGAACACTGAAGCTTTCTTT. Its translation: CASRRHGNTEAFF.

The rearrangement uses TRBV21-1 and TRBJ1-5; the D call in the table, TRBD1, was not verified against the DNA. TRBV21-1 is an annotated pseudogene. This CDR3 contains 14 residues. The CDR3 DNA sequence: TGTGCCAGCAGCAAAACACATAGCAATCAGCCCCAGCATTTT. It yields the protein CASSKTHSNQPQHF.

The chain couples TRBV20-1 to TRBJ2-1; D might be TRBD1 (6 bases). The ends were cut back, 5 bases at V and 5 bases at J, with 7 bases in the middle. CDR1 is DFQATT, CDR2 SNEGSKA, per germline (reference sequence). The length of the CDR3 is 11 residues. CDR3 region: CSAPGDNEQFF. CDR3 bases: TGCAGTGCTCCAGGGGACAATGAGCAGTTCTTC.

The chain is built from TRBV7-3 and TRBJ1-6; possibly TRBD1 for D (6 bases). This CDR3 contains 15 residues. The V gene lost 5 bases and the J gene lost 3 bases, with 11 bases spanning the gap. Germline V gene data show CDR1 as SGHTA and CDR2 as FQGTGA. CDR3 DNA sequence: TGTGCCAGCAGCCAGACAGGAGACTATAATTCACCCCTCCACTTT. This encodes CASSQTGDYNSPLHF.

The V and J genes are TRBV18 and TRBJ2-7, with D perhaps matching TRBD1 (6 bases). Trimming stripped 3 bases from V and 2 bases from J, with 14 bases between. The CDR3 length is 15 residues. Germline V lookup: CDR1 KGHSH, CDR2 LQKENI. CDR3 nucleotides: TGTGCCAGCTCACCCGCACTAACAGGGACCTACGAGCAGTACTTC. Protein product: CASSPALTGTYEQYF.

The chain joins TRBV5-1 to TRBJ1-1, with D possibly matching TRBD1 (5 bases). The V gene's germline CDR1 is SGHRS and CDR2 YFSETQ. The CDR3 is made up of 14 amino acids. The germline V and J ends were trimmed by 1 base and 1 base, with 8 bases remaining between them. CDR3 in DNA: TGCGCCAGCAGCTTGTGGGGCCAGAACACTGAAGCTTTCTTT. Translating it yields CASSLWGQNTEAFF.

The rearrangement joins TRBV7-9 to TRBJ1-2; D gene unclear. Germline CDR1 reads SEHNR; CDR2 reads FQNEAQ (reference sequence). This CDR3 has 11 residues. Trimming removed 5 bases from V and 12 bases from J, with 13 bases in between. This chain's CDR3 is CASSTEFGNTF. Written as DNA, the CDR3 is TGTGCCAGCAGCACGGAATTCGGCAACACCTTC.

The CDR3, as DNA: TGTGCCAGTAGTGCGGGCCCGAACACTGAAGCTTTCTTT. It is translated as CASSAGPNTEAFF. The chain carries TRBV19 and TRBJ1-1; D gene uncertain. V was pared by 5 bases and J by 1 base, with 8 bases between. CDR3 length: 13 amino acids. Germline assignment: CDR1 LNHDA and CDR2 SQIVND (reference sequence).

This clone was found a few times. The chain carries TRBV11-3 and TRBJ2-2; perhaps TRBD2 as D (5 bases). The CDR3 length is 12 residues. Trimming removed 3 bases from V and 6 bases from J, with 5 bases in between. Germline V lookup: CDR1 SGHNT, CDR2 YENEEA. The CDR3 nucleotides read TGTGCCAGCAGCTTGAGGGCCGGGGAGCTGTTTTTT. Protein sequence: CASSLRAGELFF.

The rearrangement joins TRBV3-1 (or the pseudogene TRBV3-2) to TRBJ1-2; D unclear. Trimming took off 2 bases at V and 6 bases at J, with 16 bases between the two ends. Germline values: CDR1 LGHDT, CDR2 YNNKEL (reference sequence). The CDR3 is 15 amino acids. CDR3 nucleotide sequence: TGTGCCAGCAGCCAAAGTTCGACAACCCCTCATGGCTACACCTTC. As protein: CASSQSSTTPHGYTF.

DNA for the CDR3: TGTGCCAGCAGTTTCCGGCCACCCTTTAGCGGGGGCCGCACAGATACGCAGTATTTT. Its translation is CASSFRPPFSGGRTDTQYF. The chain joins TRBV6-2 or TRBV6-3 to TRBJ2-3; TRBD2 agrees at 9 bases. Germline V gives CDR1 MNHEY, CDR2 SVGEGT. The CDR3 is 19 amino acids. After removal of 4 bases from V and 1 base from J, the junction contained 15 bases not matched to a gene.

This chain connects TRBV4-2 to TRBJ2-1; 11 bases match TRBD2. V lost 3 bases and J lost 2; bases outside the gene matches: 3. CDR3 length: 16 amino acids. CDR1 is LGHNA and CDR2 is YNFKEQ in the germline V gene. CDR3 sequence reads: CASSQLAGGTYNEQFF. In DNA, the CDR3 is TGTGCCAGCAGCCAGTTAGCGGGGGGGACCTACAATGAGCAGTTCTTC.

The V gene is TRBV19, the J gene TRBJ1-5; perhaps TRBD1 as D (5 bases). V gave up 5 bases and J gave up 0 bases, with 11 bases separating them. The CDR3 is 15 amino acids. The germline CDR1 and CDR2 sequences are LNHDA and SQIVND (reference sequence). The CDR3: CASSPRGSSNQPQHF. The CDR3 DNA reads TGTGCCAGTAGTCCCCGGGGGAGTAGCAATCAGCCCCAGCATTTT.

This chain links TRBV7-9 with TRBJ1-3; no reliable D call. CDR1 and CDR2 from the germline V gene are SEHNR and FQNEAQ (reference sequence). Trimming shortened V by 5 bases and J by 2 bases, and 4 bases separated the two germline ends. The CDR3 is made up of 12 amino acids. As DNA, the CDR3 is TGTGCCAGCAGCCCCCCTGGAAACACCATATATTTT. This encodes CASSPPGNTIYF. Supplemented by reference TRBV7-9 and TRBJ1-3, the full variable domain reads DTGVSQNPRHKITKRGQNVTFRCDPISEHNRLYWYRQTLGQGPEFLTYFQNEAQLEKSRLLSDRFSAERPKGSFSTLEIQRTEQGDSAMYLCASSPPGNTIYFGEGSWLTVV.

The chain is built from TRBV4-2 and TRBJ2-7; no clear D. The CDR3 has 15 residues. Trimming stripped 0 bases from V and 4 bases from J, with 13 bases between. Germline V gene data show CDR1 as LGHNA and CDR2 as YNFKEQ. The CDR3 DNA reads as TGTGCCAGCAGCCAAGATAGGAACGGCGAATACGAGCAGTACTTC. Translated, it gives CASSQDRNGEYEQYF.

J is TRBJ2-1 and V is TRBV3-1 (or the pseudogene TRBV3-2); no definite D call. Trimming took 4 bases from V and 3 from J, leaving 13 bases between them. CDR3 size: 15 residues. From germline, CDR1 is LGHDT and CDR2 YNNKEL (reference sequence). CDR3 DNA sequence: TGTGCCAGCAGCCGTTTTGGCGGAAACTACAATGAGCAGTTCTTC. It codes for CASSRFGGNYNEQFF.

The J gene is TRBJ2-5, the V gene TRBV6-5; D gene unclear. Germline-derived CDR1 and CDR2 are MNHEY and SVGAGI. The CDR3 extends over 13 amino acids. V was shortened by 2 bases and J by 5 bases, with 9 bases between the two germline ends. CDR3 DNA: TGTGCCAGCAGTTACGGCGGTTTGGAGACCCAGTACTTC. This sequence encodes CASSYGGLETQYF.

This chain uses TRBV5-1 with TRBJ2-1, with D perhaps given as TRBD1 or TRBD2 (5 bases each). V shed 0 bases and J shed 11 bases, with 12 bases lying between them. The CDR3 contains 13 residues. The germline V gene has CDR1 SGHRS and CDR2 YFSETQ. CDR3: CASSLERTGQQFF. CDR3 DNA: TGCGCCAGCAGCTTGGAACGGACGGGACAGCAGTTCTTC.

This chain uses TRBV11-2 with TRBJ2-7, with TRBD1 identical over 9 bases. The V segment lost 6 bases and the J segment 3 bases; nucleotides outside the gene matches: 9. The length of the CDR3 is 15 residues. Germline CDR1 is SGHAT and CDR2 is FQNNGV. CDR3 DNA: TGTGCCAGCAGTCCACGGGACAGGGTCTTCTACGAGCAGTACTTC. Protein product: CASSPRDRVFYEQYF.

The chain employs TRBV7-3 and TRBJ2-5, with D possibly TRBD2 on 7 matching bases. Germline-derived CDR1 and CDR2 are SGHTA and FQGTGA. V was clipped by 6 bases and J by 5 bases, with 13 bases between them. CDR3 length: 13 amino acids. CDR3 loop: CASSRGGLETQYF. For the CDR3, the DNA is TGTGCCAGCAGTAGGGGGGGCCTCGAGACCCAGTACTTC.